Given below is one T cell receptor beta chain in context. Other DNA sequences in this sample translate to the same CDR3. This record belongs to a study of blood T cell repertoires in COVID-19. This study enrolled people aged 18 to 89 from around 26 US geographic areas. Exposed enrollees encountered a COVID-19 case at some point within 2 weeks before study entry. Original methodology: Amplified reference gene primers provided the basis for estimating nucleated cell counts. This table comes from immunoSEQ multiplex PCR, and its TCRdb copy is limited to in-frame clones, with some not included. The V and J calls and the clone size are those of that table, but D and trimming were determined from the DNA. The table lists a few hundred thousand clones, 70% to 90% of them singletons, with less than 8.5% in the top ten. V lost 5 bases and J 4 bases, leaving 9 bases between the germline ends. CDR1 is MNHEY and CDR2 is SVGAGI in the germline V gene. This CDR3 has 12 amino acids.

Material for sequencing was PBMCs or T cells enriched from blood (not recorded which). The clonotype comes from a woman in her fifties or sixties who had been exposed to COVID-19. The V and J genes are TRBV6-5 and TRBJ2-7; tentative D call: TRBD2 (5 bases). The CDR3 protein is CASSRDRYEQYF. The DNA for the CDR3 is TGTGCCAGCAGTCGGGATAGGTACGAGCAGTACTTC.